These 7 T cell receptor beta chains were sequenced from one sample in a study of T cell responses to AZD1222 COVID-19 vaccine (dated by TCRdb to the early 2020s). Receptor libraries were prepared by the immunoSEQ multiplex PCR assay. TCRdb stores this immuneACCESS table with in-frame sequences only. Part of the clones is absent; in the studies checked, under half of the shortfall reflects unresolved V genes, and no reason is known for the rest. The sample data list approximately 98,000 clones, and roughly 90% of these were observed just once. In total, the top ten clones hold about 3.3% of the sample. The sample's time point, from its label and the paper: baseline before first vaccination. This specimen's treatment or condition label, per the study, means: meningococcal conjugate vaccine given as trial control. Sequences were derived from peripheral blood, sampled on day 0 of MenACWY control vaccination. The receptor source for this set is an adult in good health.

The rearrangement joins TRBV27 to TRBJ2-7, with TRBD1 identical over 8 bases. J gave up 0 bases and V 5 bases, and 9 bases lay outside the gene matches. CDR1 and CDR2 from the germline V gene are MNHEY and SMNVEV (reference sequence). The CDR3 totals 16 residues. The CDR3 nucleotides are TGTGCCAGCAGTCCACAAACAGGGGGTAGCTCCTACGAGCAGTACTTC. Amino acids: CASSPQTGGSSYEQYF.

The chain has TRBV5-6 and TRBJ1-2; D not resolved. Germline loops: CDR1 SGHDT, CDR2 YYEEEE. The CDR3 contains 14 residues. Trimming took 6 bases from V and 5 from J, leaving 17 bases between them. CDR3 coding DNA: TGTGCCAGCACCGAGCCTAGGACGGATTATGGCTACACCTTC. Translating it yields CASTEPRTDYGYTF.

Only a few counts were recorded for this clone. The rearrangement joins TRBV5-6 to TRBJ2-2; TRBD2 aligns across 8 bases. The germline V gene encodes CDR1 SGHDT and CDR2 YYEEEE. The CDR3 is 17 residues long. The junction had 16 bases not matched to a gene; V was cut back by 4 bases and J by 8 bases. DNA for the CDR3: TGTGCCAGCAGCCTCTCGGCGGGGGGCCCGGCGGGGGGGGAGCTGTTTTTT. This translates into CASSLSAGGPAGGELFF. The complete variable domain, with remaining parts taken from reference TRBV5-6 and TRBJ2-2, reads DAGVTQSPTHLIKTRGQQVTLRCSPKSGHDTVSWYQQALGQGPQFIFQYYEEEERQRGNFPDRFSGHQFPNYSSELNVNALLLGDSALYLCASSLSAGGPAGGELFFGEGSRLTVL.

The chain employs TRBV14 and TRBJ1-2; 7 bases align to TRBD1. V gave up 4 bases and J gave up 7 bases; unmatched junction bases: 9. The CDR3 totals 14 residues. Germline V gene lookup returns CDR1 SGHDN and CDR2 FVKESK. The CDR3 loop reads CASSRGDSLSGYTF. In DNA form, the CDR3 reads TGTGCCAGCAGCCGAGGGGACAGCCTGAGTGGCTACACCTTC.

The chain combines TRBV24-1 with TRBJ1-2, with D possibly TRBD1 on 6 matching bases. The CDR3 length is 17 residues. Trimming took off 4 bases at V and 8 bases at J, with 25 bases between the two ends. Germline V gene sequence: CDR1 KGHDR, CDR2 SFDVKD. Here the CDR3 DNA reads TGTGCCACCAGTGACCCAAACCCAGGGGAGGGGTACGGCGGCTACACCTTC. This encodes CATSDPNPGEGYGGYTF.

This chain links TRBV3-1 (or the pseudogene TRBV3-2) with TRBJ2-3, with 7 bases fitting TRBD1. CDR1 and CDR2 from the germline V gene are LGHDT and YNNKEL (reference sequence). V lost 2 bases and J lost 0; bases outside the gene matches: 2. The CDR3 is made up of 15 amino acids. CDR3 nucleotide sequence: TGTGCCAGCAGCCAAATGGGACAGAGCACAGATACGCAGTATTTT. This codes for CASSQMGQSTDTQYF.

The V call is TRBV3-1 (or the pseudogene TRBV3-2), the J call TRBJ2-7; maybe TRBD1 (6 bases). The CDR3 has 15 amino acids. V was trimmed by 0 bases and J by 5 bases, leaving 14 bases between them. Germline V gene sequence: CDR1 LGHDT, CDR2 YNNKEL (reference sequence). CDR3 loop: CASSQESAGDHEQYF. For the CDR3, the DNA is TGTGCCAGCAGCCAAGAATCGGCAGGGGATCACGAGCAGTACTTC.